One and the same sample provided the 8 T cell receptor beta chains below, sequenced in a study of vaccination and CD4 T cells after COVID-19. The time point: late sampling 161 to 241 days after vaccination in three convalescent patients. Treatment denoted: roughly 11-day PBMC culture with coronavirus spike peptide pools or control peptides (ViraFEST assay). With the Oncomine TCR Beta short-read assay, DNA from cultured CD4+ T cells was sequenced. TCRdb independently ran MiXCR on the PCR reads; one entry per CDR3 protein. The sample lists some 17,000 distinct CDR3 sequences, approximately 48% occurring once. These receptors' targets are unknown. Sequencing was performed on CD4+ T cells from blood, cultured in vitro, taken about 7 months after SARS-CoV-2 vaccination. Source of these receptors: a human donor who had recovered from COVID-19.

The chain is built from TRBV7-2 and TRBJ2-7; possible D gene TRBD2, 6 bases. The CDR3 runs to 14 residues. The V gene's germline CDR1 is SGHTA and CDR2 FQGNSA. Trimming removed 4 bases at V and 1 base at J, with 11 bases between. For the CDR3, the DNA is TGTGCCAGCAGCTGGGGCCGGGGGTCCTACGAGCAGTACTTC. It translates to CASSWGRGSYEQYF.

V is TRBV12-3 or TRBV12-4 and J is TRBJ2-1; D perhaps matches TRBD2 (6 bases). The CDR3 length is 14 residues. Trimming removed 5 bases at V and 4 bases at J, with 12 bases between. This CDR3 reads CASSRLVRYNEQFF. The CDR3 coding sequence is TGTGCCAGCAGTAGACTAGTCAGATACAATGAGCAGTTCTTC.

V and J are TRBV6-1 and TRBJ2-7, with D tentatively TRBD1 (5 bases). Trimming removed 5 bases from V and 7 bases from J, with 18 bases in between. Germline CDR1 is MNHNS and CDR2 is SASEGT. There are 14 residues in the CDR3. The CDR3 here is CASSRQPHEREQYF. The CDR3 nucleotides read TGTGCCAGCAGTCGACAGCCCCACGAGAGGGAGCAGTACTTC.

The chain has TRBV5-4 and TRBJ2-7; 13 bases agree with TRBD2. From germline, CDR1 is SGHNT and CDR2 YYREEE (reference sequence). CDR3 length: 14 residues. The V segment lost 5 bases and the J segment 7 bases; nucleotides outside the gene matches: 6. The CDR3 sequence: CASSSLAGGGEQYF. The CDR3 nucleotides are TGTGCCAGCAGTTCACTAGCGGGAGGGGGAGAGCAGTACTTC.

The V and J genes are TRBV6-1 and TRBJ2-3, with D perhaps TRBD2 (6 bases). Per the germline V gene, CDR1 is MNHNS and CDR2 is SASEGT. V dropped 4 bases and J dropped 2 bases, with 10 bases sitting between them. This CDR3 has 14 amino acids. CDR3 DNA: TGTGCCAGCAGTGCGCGGGGATACACAGATACGCAGTATTTT. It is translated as CASSARGYTDTQYF.

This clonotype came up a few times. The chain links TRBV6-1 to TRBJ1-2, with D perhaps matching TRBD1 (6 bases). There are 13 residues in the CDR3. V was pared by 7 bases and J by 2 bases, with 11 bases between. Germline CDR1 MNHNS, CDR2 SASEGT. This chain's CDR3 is CASKLDRNYGYTF. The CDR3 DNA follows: TGTGCCAGCAAACTAGACAGGAACTATGGCTACACCTTC.

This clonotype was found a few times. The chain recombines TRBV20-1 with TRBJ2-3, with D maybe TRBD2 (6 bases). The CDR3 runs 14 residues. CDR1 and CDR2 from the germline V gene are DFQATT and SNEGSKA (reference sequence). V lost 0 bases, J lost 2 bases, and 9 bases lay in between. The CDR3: CSARDWEATDTQYF. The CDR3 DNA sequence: TGCAGTGCTAGAGATTGGGAGGCCACAGATACGCAGTATTTT.

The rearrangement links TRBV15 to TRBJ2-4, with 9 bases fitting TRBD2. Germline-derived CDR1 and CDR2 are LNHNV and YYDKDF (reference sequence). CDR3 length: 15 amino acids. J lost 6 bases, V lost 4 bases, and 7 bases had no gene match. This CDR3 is CATSTAGGPGNIQYF. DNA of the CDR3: TGTGCCACCAGCACCGCGGGAGGGCCCGGAAACATTCAGTACTTC.